The 19 T cell receptor beta chains reported below all come from one sample, sequenced in a study of blood T cell repertoires in COVID-19. Assay used: immunoSEQ multiplex PCR; TCRdb lists only in-frame clones, some missing. The sample has about 340,000 clones; 90% to 95% are singletons. Sequenced: peripheral blood. Receptors originate from a woman under 30 who had recovered from COVID-19.

The chain has TRBV5-1 and TRBJ1-2, with 7 bases that match TRBD1. After removal of 2 bases from V and 4 bases from J, the junction contained 2 bases not matched to a gene. Germline values: CDR1 SGHRS, CDR2 YFSETQ. The CDR3 has 13 amino acids. The chain's CDR3 is CASSLDRAYGYTF. The CDR3 nucleotides are TGCGCCAGCAGCTTAGACAGGGCCTATGGCTACACCTTC.

The rearrangement joins TRBV18 to TRBJ2-7; D may be TRBD2 (5 bases). Germline CDR1 and CDR2: KGHSH and LQKENI. Trimming pared 3 bases from V and 7 bases from J, leaving 13 bases between. The CDR3 is made up of 13 amino acids. The CDR3: CASSPFEGEEQYV. CDR3 DNA sequence: TGTGCCAGCTCACCTTTTGAGGGTGAGGAGCAGTACGTC.

The V and J genes are TRBV29-1 and TRBJ1-2; a possible D gene is TRBD1 (6 bases). Germline V gene lookup returns CDR1 SQVTM and CDR2 ANQGSEA. Deletions cut 5 bases from V and 2 bases from J, with 15 bases between. The CDR3 consists of 14 residues. CDR3 in DNA: TGCAGCGTTCGAGACCCACAGGGCAACTATGGCTACACCTTC. Its translation: CSVRDPQGNYGYTF.

The chain combines TRBV21-1 with TRBJ2-7; TRBD1 is the table's D call and was not checked against the DNA. TRBV21-1 is assigned pseudogene status. The CDR3 length is 16 residues. DNA for the CDR3: TGTGCCAGCAGCAAAGCCCGCCGGGACAGGTCCTACGAGCAGTACGTC. This translates into CASSKARRDRSYEQYV.

The V and J genes are TRBV6-5 and TRBJ2-5; TRBD1 matches 9 bases. Per the germline V gene, CDR1 is MNHEY and CDR2 is SVGAGI. V was pared by 5 bases and J by 5 bases, with 3 bases of the junction left unmatched. The CDR3 covers 13 residues. The CDR3 here is CASSIGQGETQYF. CDR3 in DNA: TGTGCCAGCAGTATCGGACAGGGGGAGACCCAGTACTTC.

This clone was seen once. The chain employs TRBV11-3 and TRBJ2-3, with TRBD2 as a possible D gene (6 bases). This CDR3 is built from 15 residues. In germline, CDR1 is SGHNT, CDR2 YENEEA. The V end was cut by 2 bases, the J end by 2 bases, with 11 bases between. The CDR3 region is CASSLYAGNTDTQYF. The CDR3 nucleotides read TGTGCCAGCAGCTTATATGCGGGAAACACAGATACGCAGTATTTT.

V is TRBV5-1 and J is TRBJ2-3; 10 nucleotides align to TRBD2. The CDR3 spans 16 residues. Trimming took 6 bases from V and 0 from J; bases not matched to a gene: 7. Germline loops: CDR1 SGHRS, CDR2 YFSETQ. This CDR3 is CASTPIAGGSTDTQYF. CDR3 coding DNA: TGCGCCAGCACCCCTATAGCGGGAGGTAGCACAGATACGCAGTATTTT.

The rearrangement uses TRBV27 and TRBJ1-5; maybe TRBD1 (5 bases). Germline-derived CDR1 and CDR2 are MNHEY and SMNVEV (reference sequence). V was clipped by 5 bases and J by 4 bases, with 15 bases between them. This CDR3 spans 15 amino acids. CDR3 in DNA: TGTGCCAGCAGTCTATGGGGGGACGGAAATCAGCCCCAGCATTTT. Its translation: CASSLWGDGNQPQHF.

The V call is TRBV5-8, the J call TRBJ1-4, with a weak D call TRBD1 (5 bases). Per germline, CDR1 SGHTS and CDR2 YDEGEE. V lost 1 base and J 11 bases, leaving 18 bases between the germline ends. The CDR3 is 15 amino acids. The CDR3 reads CASSLRSGNGVKLFF. CDR3 DNA: TGTGCCAGCAGCTTGAGGTCAGGGAACGGCGTTAAACTGTTTTTT.

The CDR3 reads CASSLDPTGRTEAFF. In nucleotides, the CDR3 is TGCGCCAGCAGCTTGGACCCGACAGGCCGGACTGAAGCTTTCTTT. The rearrangement uses TRBV5-1 and TRBJ1-1; weak D call: TRBD1 (6 bases). The CDR3 runs 15 residues. Germline assignment: CDR1 SGHRS and CDR2 YFSETQ. The V and J ends lost 0 bases and 5 bases respectively, with 14 bases between them.

This chain connects TRBV7-9 to TRBJ2-3; TRBD1 is a possible D gene (6 bases). V lost 5 bases to trimming and J lost 2 bases, with 11 bases between them. Germline CDR1 SEHNR, CDR2 FQNEAQ (reference sequence). The CDR3 covers 14 residues. The CDR3 nucleotides read TGTGCCAGCAGCACCCGGACAGACACAGATACGCAGTATTTT. Its translation is CASSTRTDTDTQYF.

The V gene is TRBV21-1, the J gene TRBJ2-7; the table calls TRBD2, which could not be checked here. TRBV21-1 constitutes a pseudogene. The CDR3 contains 17 residues. CDR3 in DNA: TGTGCCAGCAGCAAAGGGATTAAACTAGTCCCAATAGGCGGGCAGTACGTC. It encodes CASSKGIKLVPIGGQYV.

The gene calls are TRBV9 and TRBJ1-1, with 11 bases lining up with TRBD1. V dropped 3 bases and J dropped 11; count of bases not matched to a gene: 6. The CDR3 length is 13 residues. Germline-derived CDR1 and CDR2 are SGDLS and YYNGEE. The CDR3 spells CASSAGQGAVAFF. The CDR3 DNA reads TGTGCCAGCAGCGCCGGACAGGGGGCCGTTGCTTTCTTT.

CDR3 residues: CASSIGLGARQETQYF. In DNA, the CDR3 is TGTGCCAGTAGTATAGGGCTGGGGGCCCGACAAGAGACCCAGTACTTC. V usage is TRBV19 and J usage is TRBJ2-5, with D possibly TRBD1 on 6 matching bases. The CDR3 spans 16 residues. Per germline, CDR1 LNHDA and CDR2 SQIVND (reference sequence). The V and J ends lost 1 base and 2 bases respectively, with 14 bases between them.

The chain links TRBV6-5 to TRBJ2-7; D might be TRBD1 (5 bases). Germline lookup yields CDR1 MNHEY and CDR2 SVGAGI. V lost 5 bases, J lost 1 base, and 9 bases lay in between. The CDR3 is 13 residues long. The CDR3 DNA follows: TGTGCCAGCAGTCGCGGACAATCCTACGAGCAGTACGTC. It specifies CASSRGQSYEQYV.

V is TRBV2 and J is TRBJ2-1; 12 positions match TRBD2. CDR1 and CDR2 from the germline V gene are SNHLY and FYNNEI. Trimming at V came to 6 bases and at J to 3 bases, leaving 6 bases not matched to a gene. The CDR3 extends over 16 amino acids. CDR3 region: CASRRTSGNLYNEQFF. The DNA of the CDR3 is TGTGCCAGCAGGAGGACTAGCGGGAACCTCTACAATGAGCAGTTCTTC.

The chain couples TRBV19 to TRBJ2-7; the D gene is possibly TRBD1 (7 bases). Germline CDR1 LNHDA, CDR2 SQIVND (reference sequence). The CDR3 contains 13 residues. V was trimmed by 6 bases and J by 3 bases, leaving 12 bases between them. CDR3: CASSRGVGYEQYV. The CDR3 DNA is TGTGCCAGTAGCAGGGGGGTAGGCTACGAGCAGTACGTC.

The V call is TRBV15, the J call TRBJ2-5; D remains ambiguous. Germline V gene lookup returns CDR1 LNHNV and CDR2 YYDKDF (reference sequence). The V end lost 0 bases, the J end lost 6 bases, and 14 bases lay between the germline ends. CDR3 length: 15 residues. The CDR3 DNA reads TGTGCCACCAGCAGAGATCCCCAGGATCGGCAGACCCAGTACTTC. Translation gives CATSRDPQDRQTQYF.

The chain combines TRBV7-2 with TRBJ1-4; 7 nucleotides align to TRBD1. The CDR3 extends over 15 amino acids. Germline V gene lookup returns CDR1 SGHTA and CDR2 FQGNSA. The V gene end was trimmed by 5 bases and the J gene end by 8 bases; junction bases not matched to a gene: 11. DNA of the CDR3: TGTGCCAGCAGCGCATACAGGGGCGTTGGAGAAAAACTGTTTTTT. It is translated as CASSAYRGVGEKLFF.